Listed here are 23 T cell receptor beta chains from one sample, sequenced in a study of blood T cell repertoires in COVID-19. Only in-frame clones appear in the TCRdb table, and some are missing; sequencing was by immunoSEQ multiplex PCR. The data contain roughly 240,000 clones, 75% to 90% of them seen just once; the ten biggest clones take up 3% to 3.5%. Specimen: peripheral blood. These receptors originate from a woman aged 30 to 39 who had recovered from COVID-19.

The chain couples TRBV10-2 to TRBJ1-1, with TRBD1 as a possible D gene (6 bases). This CDR3 is 12 amino acids long. V shed 8 bases and J shed 7 bases, with 14 bases lying between them. Per the germline V gene, CDR1 is WSHSY and CDR2 is SAAADI. CDR3 protein: CASGEGVIEAFF. DNA for the CDR3: TGCGCCAGCGGCGAGGGGGTTATTGAAGCTTTCTTT.

The chain links TRBV2 to TRBJ1-3; tentatively, D is TRBD1 (5 bases). Trimming took off 6 bases at V and 6 bases at J, with 18 bases between the two ends. The CDR3 runs to 15 residues. CDR1 is SNHLY, CDR2 FYNNEI, per germline. CDR3 amino acids: CASSLNRQRINTIYF. The CDR3 DNA is TGTGCCAGCAGCCTAAACCGACAGAGAATAAACACCATATATTTT.

The rearrangement links TRBV5-4 to TRBJ1-2; D may be TRBD1 (6 bases). With 0 bases removed from V and 4 bases from J, the gap between germline ends came to 10 bases. The CDR3 is 14 amino acids. The V gene's germline CDR1 is SGHNT and CDR2 YYREEE (reference sequence). The CDR3 DNA sequence: TGTGCCAGCAGCTTGGCGGACAGCTCCTATGGCTACACCTTC. The encoded protein is CASSLADSSYGYTF.

This clone was seen more than once but under ten times. The chain employs TRBV4-1 and TRBJ1-5, with 7 positions matching TRBD1. V dropped 1 base and J dropped 1; count of bases not matched to a gene: 4. The length of the CDR3 is 16 residues. Germline CDR1 MGHRA, CDR2 YSYEKL. The CDR3 spells CASSQVTGPSNQPQHF. DNA for the CDR3: TGCGCCAGCAGCCAAGTGACAGGGCCCAGCAATCAGCCCCAGCATTTT.

The V gene is TRBV7-2, the J gene TRBJ2-5; 11 nucleotides match TRBD2. Trimming at V came to 0 bases and at J to 5 bases, leaving 5 bases not matched to a gene. This CDR3 is built from 16 residues. The germline V gene encodes CDR1 SGHTA and CDR2 FQGNSA. The CDR3, as DNA: TGTGCCAGCAGCTTAGCTAGCGGGGGGGTAGCGGAGACCCAGTACTTC. Translating gives CASSLASGGVAETQYF.

The rearrangement joins TRBV19 to TRBJ2-5; D possibly corresponds to TRBD1 (5 bases). CDR1 and CDR2 (germline): LNHDA, SQIVND (reference sequence). The CDR3 contains 15 residues. Trimming removed 5 bases at V and 5 bases at J, with 18 bases between. The CDR3 DNA reads TGTGCCAGTAGTCCCACAGGCCTTCCAGGGGAGACCCAGTACTTC. Its translation is CASSPTGLPGETQYF.

The chain employs TRBV27 and TRBJ2-1; 10 bases agree with TRBD2. This CDR3 is built from 16 residues. CDR1 and CDR2 (germline): MNHEY, SMNVEV (reference sequence). V was clipped by 6 bases and J by 4 bases; unmatched bases: 9. CDR3 protein: CASRLTSGSQYNEQFF. The CDR3 DNA is TGTGCCAGCAGACTGACTAGCGGGTCACAATACAATGAGCAGTTCTTC.

The genes are TRBV6-2 or TRBV6-3 and TRBJ2-1; 15 bases line up with TRBD2. The germline gives CDR1 MNHEY, CDR2 SVGEGT. V was clipped by 4 bases and J by 8 bases; unmatched bases: 9. This CDR3 comprises 17 residues. This CDR3 is CASSSRPGLAGGYEQFF. CDR3 nucleotide sequence: TGTGCCAGCAGTTCTCGACCGGGACTAGCGGGGGGTTATGAGCAGTTCTTC.

J is TRBJ1-3 and V is TRBV9; 7 bases agree with TRBD1. V lost 3 bases and J lost 6; bases outside the gene matches: 6. The CDR3 covers 14 residues. Germline values: CDR1 SGDLS, CDR2 YYNGEE. CDR3 in DNA: TGTGCCAGCAGCGGAGGACAGGCTGCAAACACCATATATTTT. The encoded protein is CASSGGQAANTIYF.

The chain is built from TRBV10-3 and TRBJ2-2; TRBD1 aligns across 11 bases. The CDR3 spans 19 residues. Germline CDR1 and CDR2: ENHRY and SYGVKD. Losses at the gene ends were 3 bases for V and 6 bases for J; bases not matched to a gene: 15. CDR3 protein: CAISDEGRTGGSKAGELFF. The CDR3 coding sequence is TGTGCCATCAGTGACGAGGGAAGGACAGGGGGCTCAAAGGCCGGGGAGCTGTTTTTT.

The chain has TRBV12-3 or TRBV12-4 and TRBJ2-1; D remains unclear. V was pared by 3 bases and J by 3 bases, with 6 bases between. CDR3 length: 13 residues. CDR3: CASSFSGYNEQFF. The CDR3 nucleotides read TGTGCCAGCAGTTTTAGTGGCTACAATGAGCAGTTCTTC.

This clone was detected a few times. This chain links TRBV11-2 with TRBJ2-7; 10 bases agree with TRBD2. V trimming: 1 base; J trimming: 3 bases; junction bases outside the gene matches: 6. The CDR3 contains 16 residues. Germline V gene data show CDR1 as SGHAT and CDR2 as FQNNGV. The chain's CDR3 is CASSLATSGPNYEQYF. CDR3 DNA: TGTGCCAGCAGCTTAGCGACTAGCGGGCCGAACTACGAGCAGTACTTC.

The rearrangement links TRBV2 to TRBJ1-5, with D tentatively TRBD1 (6 bases). This CDR3 comprises 13 residues. V was pared by 3 bases and J by 5 bases, with 8 bases between. Germline V lookup: CDR1 SNHLY, CDR2 FYNNEI. CDR3 in DNA: TGTGCCAGCAGTGACAGGGGATATCAGCCCCAGCATTTT. This sequence encodes CASSDRGYQPQHF.

CDR3 nucleotides: TGTGCCAGCAGTTACAGCAGGGTGACCACCTACGAGCAGTACTTC. Translation: CASSYSRVTTYEQYF. This chain uses TRBV6-2 or TRBV6-3 with TRBJ2-7; possibly TRBD1 for D (5 bases). Germline CDR1 reads MNHEY; CDR2 reads SVGEGT. V was clipped by 2 bases and J by 2 bases, with 13 bases between them. This CDR3 region has 15 residues.

The rearrangement links TRBV10-3 to TRBJ1-1; TRBD1 might be the D (5 bases). Germline-derived CDR1 and CDR2 are ENHRY and SYGVKD. The germline V and J ends were trimmed by 3 bases and 1 base, with 9 bases remaining between them. This CDR3 is built from 14 residues. This chain's CDR3 is CAISEGQANTEAFF. The DNA for the CDR3 is TGTGCCATCAGTGAAGGACAAGCGAACACTGAAGCTTTCTTT.

The rearrangement uses TRBV6-5 and TRBJ1-2, with 7 bases fitting TRBD1. Germline V gene data show CDR1 as MNHEY and CDR2 as SVGAGI. The CDR3 length is 14 residues. Trimming at V came to 5 bases and at J to 5 bases, leaving 8 bases not matched to a gene. The CDR3 reads CASSPGQRLYGYTF. CDR3 nucleotide sequence: TGTGCCAGCAGTCCGGGACAGCGCCTTTATGGCTACACCTTC.

This clone was picked up one time. This chain uses TRBV12-3 or TRBV12-4 with TRBJ1-5; D call uncertain. The ends were cut back, 5 bases at V and 4 bases at J, with 9 bases in the middle. This CDR3 region has 13 residues. The CDR3 spells CASSPRRNQPQHF. Here the CDR3 DNA reads TGTGCCAGCAGTCCGAGAAGAAATCAGCCCCAGCATTTT.

The rearrangement uses TRBV19 and TRBJ2-1; D not certain. The CDR3 runs 13 residues. The germline V gene encodes CDR1 LNHDA and CDR2 SQIVND (reference sequence). V was pared by 3 bases and J by 4 bases, with 7 bases between. The CDR3 sequence: CASSIWAYNEQFF. The CDR3 DNA reads as TGTGCCAGTAGTATTTGGGCTTACAATGAGCAGTTCTTC.

The rearrangement uses TRBV27 and TRBJ1-5; TRBD1 matches at 7 bases. The CDR3 covers 18 residues. J was trimmed by 5 bases and V by 4 bases; bases with no gene match: 17. The V gene's germline CDR1 is MNHEY and CDR2 SMNVEV (reference sequence). The CDR3 coding sequence is TGTGCCAGCAGTTCGAGACCCGAGCACGGGACAGTCTATCAGCCCCAGCATTTT. Amino acids: CASSSRPEHGTVYQPQHF.

The J gene is TRBJ2-1, the V gene TRBV5-1; 9 nucleotides match TRBD2. The junction had 7 bases not matched to a gene; V was cut back by 1 base and J by 2 bases. The CDR3 is 17 amino acids. Looked up from germline, CDR1 is SGHRS and CDR2 is YFSETQ. The CDR3 here is CASSLRSGGLAYNEQFF. The CDR3 DNA follows: TGCGCCAGCAGCTTGAGGAGCGGGGGGCTAGCCTACAATGAGCAGTTCTTC.

The chain recombines TRBV9 with TRBJ2-7, with D possibly being TRBD2 (6 bases). The length of the CDR3 is 14 residues. V was shortened by 0 bases and J by 0 bases, with 7 bases between the two germline ends. Germline CDR1 and CDR2: SGDLS and YYNGEE. CDR3 protein: CASSVGGVSYEQYF. The CDR3 nucleotides read TGTGCCAGCAGCGTAGGGGGGGTCTCCTACGAGCAGTACTTC.

The chain carries TRBV15 and TRBJ2-1; TRBD2 agrees at 7 bases. Per germline, CDR1 LNHNV and CDR2 YYDKDF (reference sequence). Unmatched junction bases numbered 12, after V lost 1 base and J lost 0 bases. This CDR3 comprises 19 residues. CDR3 DNA: TGTGCCACCAGCAGAGGTTACCGCCCGGGGGGAAACTCCTACAATGAGCAGTTCTTC. It codes for CATSRGYRPGGNSYNEQFF.

The J gene is TRBJ2-5, the V gene TRBV19; 7 nucleotides agree with TRBD1. The germline gives CDR1 LNHDA, CDR2 SQIVND (reference sequence). The V gene end was trimmed by 5 bases and the J gene end by 2 bases; junction bases not matched to a gene: 5. This CDR3 spans 14 amino acids. Here the CDR3 DNA reads TGTGCCAGTAGTGCATGGACAGGACAAGAGACCCAGTACTTC. Translation gives CASSAWTGQETQYF.